The rows below give T cell receptor beta chains drawn from one sample of a study of T-cell reconstitution after alpha-beta-depleted transplantation in children. TCRdb used MiXCR to reprocess the PCR reads, holding one entry per CDR3 protein. The table has about 460,000 distinct CDR3 sequences, about an eighth seen once. This sample comprised PBMCs, mostly from graft donor cells, obtained 180 days after TCRalphabeta/CD19-depleted stem cell transplant. These receptors were collected from a female patient aged 2 to 10 who had a stem cell transplant for aplastic anemia, so the T cells may come from the graft donor. Each CDR3 is given with its conserved first and last residue. D genes are given only for firm matches. Clone sizes are given selectively: once, few, many, or a class where the clone is expanded.

j_gene: TRBJ2-3
d_gene: TRBD2
v_gene: TRBV2
abundance: many
CDR3nt: TGTGCCAGCAGTGAGACTAGCCGTGGCACAGATACGCAGTATTTT
CDR3aa: CASSETSRGTDTQYF

j_gene: TRBJ1-1
d_gene: -
v_gene: TRBV20-1
abundance: -
CDR3nt: TGCAGTGCTAGAGATCACGGCAGGCCGAGGACTGAAGCTTTCTTT
CDR3aa: CSARDHGRPRTEAFF

j_gene: TRBJ2-5
d_gene: -
v_gene: TRBV28
abundance: -
CDR3nt: TGTGCCAGCAGTTTAACCCAGGGTTTTGAGACCCAGTACTTC
CDR3aa: CASSLTQGFETQYF

j_gene: TRBJ2-2
d_gene: -
v_gene: TRBV18
abundance: -
CDR3nt: TGTGCCAGCTCACCACCGAACGGGGAGCTGTTTTTT
CDR3aa: CASSPPNGELFF

j_gene: TRBJ2-7
d_gene: TRBD2
v_gene: TRBV9
abundance: many
CDR3nt: TGTGCCAGCAGCGTAGAGGGCGGGAGACCTTCCTACGAGCAGTACTTC
CDR3aa: CASSVEGGRPSYEQYF

j_gene: TRBJ2-1
d_gene: -
v_gene: TRBV7-2
abundance: -
CDR3nt: TGTGCCAGCAGCGCCAGCGGGACAAGGAGCTCCAATGAGCAGTTCTTC
CDR3aa: CASSASGTRSSNEQFF

j_gene: TRBJ1-1
d_gene: -
v_gene: TRBV7-6
abundance: -
CDR3nt: TGTGCCAGCAGCCCGAGACTGTCGAACACTGAAGCTTTCTTT
CDR3aa: CASSPRLSNTEAFF

j_gene: TRBJ2-6
d_gene: -
v_gene: TRBV27
abundance: few
CDR3nt: TGTGCCAGCAGCCCACCCCCGGGTATCTCTGGGGCCAACGTCCTGACTTTC
CDR3aa: CASSPPPGISGANVLTF

j_gene: TRBJ1-1
d_gene: -
v_gene: TRBV29-1
abundance: many
CDR3nt: TGCAGCGTTGAGTTCACGGGGGCTGAAGCTTTCTTT
CDR3aa: CSVEFTGAEAFF

j_gene: TRBJ2-2
d_gene: -
v_gene: TRBV5-6
abundance: -
CDR3nt: TGTGCCAGCAGTTCCGACATGACCGGGGAGCTGTTTTTT
CDR3aa: CASSSDMTGELFF

j_gene: TRBJ2-3
d_gene: -
v_gene: TRBV5-1
abundance: few
CDR3nt: TGCGCCAGCACCAGGGATACCATCACAGATACGCAGTATTTT
CDR3aa: CASTRDTITDTQYF

j_gene: TRBJ2-2
d_gene: -
v_gene: TRBV11-2
abundance: few
CDR3nt: TGTGCCAGCAGCCGCATGTGGCTGGGCGGCACCGGGGAGCTGTTTTTT
CDR3aa: CASSRMWLGGTGELFF

j_gene: TRBJ2-3
d_gene: -
v_gene: TRBV20-1
abundance: -
CDR3nt: TGCAGTGCTCCCCCCGCTGGCACAGATACGCAGTATTTT
CDR3aa: CSAPPAGTDTQYF

j_gene: TRBJ1-6
d_gene: -
v_gene: TRBV12-3/TRBV12-4
abundance: -
CDR3nt: TGTGCCAGCAGTCCCAGGGGCCTTGATAATTCACCCCTCCACTTT
CDR3aa: CASSPRGLDNSPLHF

j_gene: TRBJ2-1
d_gene: TRBD2
v_gene: TRBV20-1
abundance: few
CDR3nt: TGCAGTGCTAGAACTAGCGGGAGGTCACTAGAGCAGTTCTTC
CDR3aa: CSARTSGRSLEQFF

j_gene: TRBJ2-5
d_gene: TRBD1
v_gene: TRBV10-3
abundance: many
CDR3nt: TGTGCCATCAGCGAGACAGGGCACGGAGAGACCCAGTACTTC
CDR3aa: CAISETGHGETQYF

j_gene: TRBJ2-1
d_gene: -
v_gene: TRBV7-9
abundance: many
CDR3nt: TGTGCCAGCAGCCGGGGTCTCAATGAGCAGTTCTTC
CDR3aa: CASSRGLNEQFF

j_gene: TRBJ2-2
d_gene: -
v_gene: TRBV29-1
abundance: few
CDR3nt: TGCAGCGTTGAATTGGGGGCGAACACCGGGGAGCTGTTTTTT
CDR3aa: CSVELGANTGELFF

j_gene: TRBJ1-5
d_gene: -
v_gene: TRBV28
abundance: -
CDR3nt: TGTGCCAGCAGTTTCGAGGACACCCGCAATCAGCCCCAGCATTTT
CDR3aa: CASSFEDTRNQPQHF

j_gene: TRBJ2-3
d_gene: TRBD2
v_gene: TRBV29-1
abundance: few
CDR3nt: TGCAGCGTTCAACCCAGCGGGAGGACGTCCCGGACGCAGTATTTT
CDR3aa: CSVQPSGRTSRTQYF

j_gene: TRBJ2-7
d_gene: -
v_gene: TRBV5-1
abundance: few
CDR3nt: TGCGCCAGCAGCTTGTCTGGGGAGCAGTACTTC
CDR3aa: CASSLSGEQYF

j_gene: TRBJ1-2
d_gene: TRBD1
v_gene: TRBV7-3
abundance: few
CDR3nt: TGTGCCAGCAGCGAGACAGGGGCGGAGGTTCTGAACTATGGCTACACCTTC
CDR3aa: CASSETGAEVLNYGYTF

j_gene: TRBJ2-7
d_gene: TRBD1
v_gene: TRBV27
abundance: many
CDR3nt: TGTGCCAGCAGTAAGACAGGGGCCCACTCCTACGAGCAGTACTTC
CDR3aa: CASSKTGAHSYEQYF

j_gene: TRBJ2-5
d_gene: TRBD1
v_gene: TRBV6-1
abundance: -
CDR3nt: TGTGCCAGCAGTGAAGGGACAGGAATTCGGGAGACCCAGTACTTC
CDR3aa: CASSEGTGIRETQYF

j_gene: TRBJ2-3
d_gene: -
v_gene: TRBV5-1
abundance: few
CDR3nt: TGCGCCAGCAGCTTGGTATTAGGGGCAGATACGCAGTATTTT
CDR3aa: CASSLVLGADTQYF

j_gene: TRBJ1-1
d_gene: -
v_gene: TRBV5-1
abundance: many
CDR3nt: TGCGCCAGCAGCTGGGGCATGGCGGTGAACACTGAAGCTTTCTTT
CDR3aa: CASSWGMAVNTEAFF

j_gene: TRBJ2-6
d_gene: -
v_gene: TRBV20-1
abundance: few
CDR3nt: TGCAGTGCTATCCTTAGTCCTGGGGCCAACGTCCTGACTTTC
CDR3aa: CSAILSPGANVLTF